Described below is a single T cell receptor beta chain sequence and its context. The antigen remains undetermined. These data originate in a study of CD4+ T cells in melanoma. General study results and limits: In melanoma, neoantigen-specific CD4+ T cells reportedly differed in differentiation state. CD8+ T cell, macrophage and B cell function reportedly correlated with neoantigen-specific CD4+ T cells.

The CDR3 is 15 residues long. V trimming: 0 bases; J trimming: 6 bases; junction bases outside the gene matches: 7. CDR1 is SGHRS, CDR2 YFSETQ, per germline. Sequencing was performed with immunoSEQ multiplex PCR; in TCRdb, only in-frame clones are kept and a portion is missing. The sample shows about 13,000 clones, roughly 80% of them seen only once. Input material: cells from a culture (not recorded whether cultured in vitro). This receptor was taken from a human donor with melanoma. The rearrangement uses TRBV5-1 and TRBJ2-7; 9 bases map to TRBD1. Here the CDR3 reads CASSLGDRAAGEQYF. The CDR3 DNA sequence: TGCGCCAGCAGCTTGGGGGACAGGGCGGCTGGCGAGCAGTACTTC.